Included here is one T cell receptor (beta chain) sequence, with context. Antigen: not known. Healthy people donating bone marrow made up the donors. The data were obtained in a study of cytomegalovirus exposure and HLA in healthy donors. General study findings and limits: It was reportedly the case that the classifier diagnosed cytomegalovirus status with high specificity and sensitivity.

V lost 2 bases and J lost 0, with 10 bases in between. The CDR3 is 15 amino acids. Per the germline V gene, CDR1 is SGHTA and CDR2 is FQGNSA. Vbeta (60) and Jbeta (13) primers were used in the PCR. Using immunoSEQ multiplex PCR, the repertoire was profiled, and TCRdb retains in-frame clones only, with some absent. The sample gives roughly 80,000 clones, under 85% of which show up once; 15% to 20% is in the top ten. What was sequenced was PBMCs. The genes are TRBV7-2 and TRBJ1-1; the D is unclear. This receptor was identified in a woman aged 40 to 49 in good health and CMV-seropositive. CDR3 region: CASSLISRVNTEAFF. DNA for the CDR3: TGTGCCAGCAGCTTAATTTCGAGGGTGAACACTGAAGCTTTCTTT. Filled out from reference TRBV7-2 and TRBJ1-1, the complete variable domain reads GAGVSQSPSNKVTEKGKDVELRCDPISGHTALYWYRQSLGQGLEFLIYFQGNSAPDKSGLPSDRFSAERTGGSVSTLTIQRTQQEDSAVYLCASSLISRVNTEAFFGQGTRLTVV.